The rows below give T cell receptor beta chains drawn from one sample of a study of T cell responses to AZD1222 COVID-19 vaccine. Assay used: immunoSEQ multiplex PCR; TCRdb lists only in-frame clones, some missing. The data contain 140,000 to 150,000 clones, about nine tenths of them singletons. This material consisted of peripheral blood, taken 28 days after the second AZD1222 dose. The receptors here all came from an adult who received the AZD1222 COVID-19 vaccine. CDR3s include the opening cysteine and the closing phenylalanine or tryptophan. The order of the fields is J gene, V gene, D gene, clone size, CDR3 DNA, CDR3 protein. D genes are given only for firm matches. The listing skips clone size in some rows; elsewhere it reads once, few, many or a size class.

>TRBJ2-4|TRBV7-2|-|once
TGTGCCAGCAGCTTAGCTGTTAGGAAACGGGACATTCAGTACTTC
CASSLAVRKRDIQYF
>TRBJ2-2|TRBV3-1/TRBV3-2|TRBD2|-
TGTGCCAGCAGCCGGGGCTACGGGGGGGAGGTACGGACCGGGGAGCTGTTTTTT
CASSRGYGGEVRTGELFF
>TRBJ1-2|TRBV29-1|TRBD1|-
TGCAGCGTTATGTTGACAGGGGGCTTAGAAGGCTACACCTTC
CSVMLTGGLEGYTF
>TRBJ2-2|TRBV2|TRBD2|-
TGTGCCAGCAGGATGGGACTAGCGGGGCCCGACACCGGGGAGCTGTTTTTT
CASRMGLAGPDTGELFF
>TRBJ1-1|TRBV18|-|-
TGTGCCAGCTCACTTACCCGGGACTTTCGACTGAACACTGAAGCTTTCTTT
CASSLTRDFRLNTEAFF
>TRBJ1-5|TRBV25-1|-|-
TGTGCCAGCAGTCCCGACGTGGGGGGTGAGGGTAATCAGCCCCAGCATTTT
CASSPDVGGEGNQPQHF
>TRBJ1-6|TRBV27|TRBD1|once
TGTGCCAGCAGAAGGACAGGGAGTTCCTATAATTCACCCCTCCACTTT
CASRRTGSSYNSPLHF
>TRBJ1-1|TRBV27|-|-
TGTGCCAGCGGTCAAGGGCGAAAGGGTGGTTCGGAAGCTTTCTTT
CASGQGRKGGSEAFF
>TRBJ1-1|TRBV6-5|-|-
TGTGCCAGCAGCGGAAACGCCGTGGCTTTCTTT
CASSGNAVAFF
>TRBJ2-4|TRBV15|-|-
TGTGCCACCAGCAGTCGTAGAGCGGACATTCAGTACTTC
CATSSRRADIQYF
>TRBJ1-1|TRBV29-1|-|few
TGCAGCGTTGTTCCCATGAACACTGAAGCTTTCTTT
CSVVPMNTEAFF
>TRBJ1-6|TRBV4-1|-|-
TGCGCCAGCAGCCAAGGTTCACAGGACCGGAATTCACCCCTCCACTTT
CASSQGSQDRNSPLHF
>TRBJ1-1|TRBV10-3|-|-
TGTGCCATCAGCGTCGAGAACACTGAAGCTTTCTTT
CAISVENTEAFF
>TRBJ2-3|TRBV6-2/TRBV6-3|-|-
TGTGCCAGCAGTTACTCGGCGGACAAATCAGATACGCAGTATTTT
CASSYSADKSDTQYF
>TRBJ2-7|TRBV10-3|-|-
TGTGCCACCGTTAATCGGGGGTACTACGAGCAGTACTTC
CATVNRGYYEQYF
>TRBJ1-2|TRBV15|-|few
TGTGCCACCAGCAGTGGCAAGGGGAACTATGGCTACACCTTC
CATSSGKGNYGYTF
>TRBJ1-5|TRBV19|-|-
TGTGCCAGTAGTATCGTCCTAGGGTCTAGGAGCAATCAGCCCCAGCATTTT
CASSIVLGSRSNQPQHF
>TRBJ1-1|TRBV5-4|TRBD1|-
TGTGCCAGCAGACCGGGACAGGGGGCTGAGGGCACTGAAGCTTTCTTT
CASRPGQGAEGTEAFF
>TRBJ2-7|TRBV9|TRBD1|-
TGTGCCAGCAGCGTAGGGGACAGGGCTGAGCAGTACTTC
CASSVGDRAEQYF
>TRBJ2-7|TRBV18|-|once
TGTGCCAGCTCACCACCTTACGGTGTCGGCGAGCAGTACTTC
CASSPPYGVGEQYF
>TRBJ2-3|TRBV6-4|TRBD2|-
TGTGCCAGCAGCGATAGCGGGGGGGCCTCAGATACGCAGTATTTT
CASSDSGGASDTQYF
>TRBJ1-2|TRBV30|TRBD1|-
TGTGCCTGGAGTGTAGAGGGGGCAAGGTATGGCTACACCTTC
CAWSVEGARYGYTF
>TRBJ1-2|TRBV5-6|-|-
TGTGCCAGCAGCTTGAGTGCCACGGGGGGCTACACCTTC
CASSLSATGGYTF
>TRBJ2-5|TRBV5-1|-|-
TGCGCCAGCAGCTGGGGGGACAGTCGGGAGACCCAGTACTTC
CASSWGDSRETQYF
>TRBJ2-1|TRBV7-9|-|-
TGTGCCAGCAGCCCAGGTGGTTTCGGCGGAGTGAATGAGCAGTTCTTC
CASSPGGFGGVNEQFF
>TRBJ2-7|TRBV11-2|-|-
TGTGCCAGCAGCTTAGCCCTCCTAGACCACGAGCAGTACTTC
CASSLALLDHEQYF
>TRBJ1-5|TRBV19|TRBD1|-
TGTGCCAGTAGTACCAGGACAGGCAGACTCCAGCATTTT
CASSTRTGRLQHF
>TRBJ2-1|TRBV25-1|-|-
TGTGCCAGCAGTAACCGACTCGGGCGGGGACCATACAATGAGCAGTTCTTC
CASSNRLGRGPYNEQFF
>TRBJ2-7|TRBV6-5|TRBD2|once
TGTGCCAGCAGCCGGACTAGCGGACTAGGGGAGCAGTACTTC
CASSRTSGLGEQYF
>TRBJ2-1|TRBV9|-|-
TGTGCCAGCAGCGCCGGGACTCTTATTTTCAATGAGCAGTTCTTC
CASSAGTLIFNEQFF
>TRBJ2-7|TRBV19|TRBD1|-
TGTGCCAGTAGCGGGACAGGGTTACTCTACGAGCAGTACTTC
CASSGTGLLYEQYF
>TRBJ2-7|TRBV20-1|-|-
TGCAGTGCCCCTGATTCCTACGAGCAGTACTTC
CSAPDSYEQYF
>TRBJ2-1|TRBV9|-|-
TGTGCCAGCAGCGTAAGAGTGGGCTACAATGAGCAGTTCTTC
CASSVRVGYNEQFF
>TRBJ2-7|TRBV29-1|-|-
TGCAGCGTGTCCGGGAGTTCCTACGAGCAGTACTTC
CSVSGSSYEQYF
>TRBJ1-5|TRBV12-1|-|-
TGTGCCAGCAGAGGCCCCCGTCAGGGGGGTCAGCCCCAGCATTTT
CASRGPRQGGQPQHF
>TRBJ2-7|TRBV15|-|once
TGTGCCACCAGCAGAGATCCAGGCTCCTACGAGCAGTACTTC
CATSRDPGSYEQYF
>TRBJ1-2|TRBV4-2|-|-
TGTGCCAGCAGCCAAGATCGAGGGGACACATATTTCTATGGCTACACCTTC
CASSQDRGDTYFYGYTF
>TRBJ2-6|TRBV19|-|-
TGTGCCAGTAGTGACAGGTATTCTGGGGCCAACGTCCTGACTTTC
CASSDRYSGANVLTF
>TRBJ2-1|TRBV9|-|once
TGTGCCAGCAGCTCCCCCCGGGGCCACAGTTCCAACTACAATGAGCAGTTCTTC
CASSSPRGHSSNYNEQFF
>TRBJ2-1|TRBV5-4|TRBD2|-
TGTGCCAGCAGCCCTAAGCGGGAGTCTTACAATGAGCAGTTCTTC
CASSPKRESYNEQFF
>TRBJ2-7|TRBV24-1|-|-
TGTGCCACCAGTGTTGGGAAAGGGATCTACGAGCAGTACTTC
CATSVGKGIYEQYF
>TRBJ2-7|TRBV27|-|few
TGTGCCAGCAGCCCAGGGGTTCTGAACGAGCAGTACTTC
CASSPGVLNEQYF
>TRBJ2-1|TRBV6-5|-|few
TGTGCCAGTTCTTCCGGGACCTACTACAATGAGCAGTTCTTC
CASSSGTYYNEQFF
>TRBJ2-5|TRBV6-5|TRBD1|-
TGTGCCAGCAGTCTGGGACAGATACAAGAGACCCAGTACTTC
CASSLGQIQETQYF
>TRBJ1-3|TRBV7-2|-|-
TGTGCCAGCAGCTTAGTGTCAGGGTCTGGAAACACCATATATTTT
CASSLVSGSGNTIYF
>TRBJ2-3|TRBV7-2|-|-
TGTGCCAGCAGCTTGATGCCGCCGGGGAGTTCAGATACGCAGTATTTT
CASSLMPPGSSDTQYF
>TRBJ2-4|TRBV5-1|TRBD1|-
TGCGCCAGCAGCCCACAGGGGGACATTCAGTACTTC
CASSPQGDIQYF
>TRBJ1-6|TRBV11-1|-|-
TGTGCCAGCAGCCCTGGGCAGAAATCACCCCTCCACTTT
CASSPGQKSPLHF
>TRBJ1-6|TRBV4-2|-|-
TGTGCCAGCAGCTTAGAAGTCGGGGTGACCAATTCACCCCTCCACTTT
CASSLEVGVTNSPLHF
>TRBJ1-2|TRBV6-1|-|-
TGTGCCAGCAGTGAAGGAGGGGTTAAAAGTATACTTAACTATGGCTACACCTTC
CASSEGGVKSILNYGYTF
>TRBJ1-1|TRBV29-1|-|once
TGCAGCGTTGCTGGGGTTTTACACACTGAAGCTTTCTTT
CSVAGVLHTEAFF
>TRBJ1-1|TRBV7-9|-|-
TGTGCCAGCAGCTCACTTGGGACTGAAGCTTTCTTT
CASSSLGTEAFF
>TRBJ2-1|TRBV24-1|-|few
TGTGCCACCAGTGACCTCTCCTCGACCGGCTCCTACAATGAGCAGTTCTTC
CATSDLSSTGSYNEQFF
>TRBJ2-2|TRBV2|-|once
TGTGCCAGCAGTGGACTAACCGGGGAGCTGTTTTTT
CASSGLTGELFF